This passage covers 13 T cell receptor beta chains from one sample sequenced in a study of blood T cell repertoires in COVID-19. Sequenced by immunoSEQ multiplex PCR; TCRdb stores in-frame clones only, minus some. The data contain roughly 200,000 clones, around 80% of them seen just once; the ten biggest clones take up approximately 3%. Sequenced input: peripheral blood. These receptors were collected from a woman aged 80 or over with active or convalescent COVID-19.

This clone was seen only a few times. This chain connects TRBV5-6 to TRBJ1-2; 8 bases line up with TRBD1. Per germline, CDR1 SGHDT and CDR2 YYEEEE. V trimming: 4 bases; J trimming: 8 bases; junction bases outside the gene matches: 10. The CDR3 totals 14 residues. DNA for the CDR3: TGTGCCAGCAGCGCGGGAACAGGGGGTCTGGGCTACACCTTC. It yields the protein CASSAGTGGLGYTF.

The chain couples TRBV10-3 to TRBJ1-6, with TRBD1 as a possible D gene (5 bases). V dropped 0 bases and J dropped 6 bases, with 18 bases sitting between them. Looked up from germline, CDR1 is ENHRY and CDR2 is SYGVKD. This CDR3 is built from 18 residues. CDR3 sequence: CAISESLDRGISNSPLHF. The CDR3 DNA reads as TGTGCCATCAGTGAGTCTTTAGACCGGGGGATATCTAATTCACCCCTCCACTTT.

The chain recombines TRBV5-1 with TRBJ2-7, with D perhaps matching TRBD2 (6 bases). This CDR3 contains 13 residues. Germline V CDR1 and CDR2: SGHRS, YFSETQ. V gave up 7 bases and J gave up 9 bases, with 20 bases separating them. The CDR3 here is CASGRDSGDGQYF. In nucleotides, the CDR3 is TGCGCCAGCGGACGGGACTCGGGGGACGGGCAGTACTTC.

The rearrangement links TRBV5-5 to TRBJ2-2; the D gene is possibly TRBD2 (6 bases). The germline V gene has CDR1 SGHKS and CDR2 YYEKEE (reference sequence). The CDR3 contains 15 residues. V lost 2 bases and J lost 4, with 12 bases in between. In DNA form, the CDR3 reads TGTGCCAGCAGCTTACTGGCGGGGACCACCGGGGAGCTGTTTTTT. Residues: CASSLLAGTTGELFF.

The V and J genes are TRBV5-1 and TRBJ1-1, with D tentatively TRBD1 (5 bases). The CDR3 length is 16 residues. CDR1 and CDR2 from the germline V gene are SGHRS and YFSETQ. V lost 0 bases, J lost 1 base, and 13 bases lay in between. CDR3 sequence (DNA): TGCGCCAGCAGCTTGGAAGGAGGGGCCCCGAACACTGAAGCTTTCTTT. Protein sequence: CASSLEGGAPNTEAFF.

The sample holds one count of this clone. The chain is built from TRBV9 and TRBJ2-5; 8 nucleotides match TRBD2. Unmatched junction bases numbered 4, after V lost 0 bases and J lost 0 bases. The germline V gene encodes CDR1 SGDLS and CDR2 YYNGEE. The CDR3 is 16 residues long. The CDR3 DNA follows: TGTGCCAGCAGCGTAGACGGCGGGGGGTACCAAGAGACCCAGTACTTC. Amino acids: CASSVDGGGYQETQYF. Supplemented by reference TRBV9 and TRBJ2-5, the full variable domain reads DSGVTQTPKHLITATGQRVTLRCSPRSGDLSVYWYQQSLDQGLQFLIQYYNGEERAKGNILERFSAQQFPDLHSELNLSSLELGDSALYFCASSVDGGGYQETQYFGPGTRLLVL.

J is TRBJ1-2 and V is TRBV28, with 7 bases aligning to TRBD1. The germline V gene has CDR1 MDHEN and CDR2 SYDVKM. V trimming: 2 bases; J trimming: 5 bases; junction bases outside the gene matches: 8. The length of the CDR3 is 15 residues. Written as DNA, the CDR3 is TGTGCCAGCAGTTTACCGGGACAGAGATTTTATGGCTACACCTTC. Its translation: CASSLPGQRFYGYTF.

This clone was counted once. CDR3: CASRPTLAGATDTQYF. The CDR3 nucleotides are TGTGCCAGCAGACCAACGTTAGCGGGGGCCACAGATACGCAGTATTTT. The rearrangement uses TRBV7-8 and TRBJ2-3; 9 bases align to TRBD2. The CDR3 sequence is 16 residues long. CDR1 is SGHVS, CDR2 FQNEAQ, per germline. With V trimmed by 6 bases and J by 2 bases, 9 bases remained unmatched.

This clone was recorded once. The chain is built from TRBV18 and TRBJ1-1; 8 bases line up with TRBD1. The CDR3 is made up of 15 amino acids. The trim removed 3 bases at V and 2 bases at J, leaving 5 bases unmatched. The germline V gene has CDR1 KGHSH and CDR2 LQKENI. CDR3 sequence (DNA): TGTGCCAGCTCACCGGCGACAGGGGTTAACACTGAAGCTTTCTTT. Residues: CASSPATGVNTEAFF. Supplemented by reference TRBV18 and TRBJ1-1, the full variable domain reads NAGVMQNPRHLVRRRGQEARLRCSPMKGHSHVYWYRQLPEEGLKFMVYLQKENIIDESGMPKERFSAEFPKEGPSILRIQQVVRGDSAAYFCASSPATGVNTEAFFGQGTRLTVV.

The CDR3 region is CASSIQGLNYGYTF. As DNA, the CDR3 is TGTGCCAGTAGTATTCAGGGGCTCAACTATGGCTACACCTTC. The chain has TRBV19 and TRBJ1-2; D possibly corresponds to TRBD1 (6 bases). The germline V and J ends were trimmed by 3 bases and 2 bases, with 10 bases remaining between them. Per the germline V gene, CDR1 is LNHDA and CDR2 is SQIVND (reference sequence). CDR3 size: 14 residues.

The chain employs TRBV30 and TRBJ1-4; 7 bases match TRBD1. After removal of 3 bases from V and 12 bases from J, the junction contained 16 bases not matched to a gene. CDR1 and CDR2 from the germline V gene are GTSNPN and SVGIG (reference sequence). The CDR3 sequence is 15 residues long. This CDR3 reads CAWSASGTVFRQLFF. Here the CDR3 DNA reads TGTGCCTGGAGCGCCTCCGGGACAGTTTTTCGCCAACTGTTTTTT. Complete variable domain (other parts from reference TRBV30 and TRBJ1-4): SQTIHQWPATLVQPVGSPLSLECTVEGTSNPNLYWYRQAAGRGLQLLFYSVGIGQISSEVPQNLSASRPQDRQFILSSKKLLLSDSGFYLCAWSASGTVFRQLFFGSGTQLSVL.

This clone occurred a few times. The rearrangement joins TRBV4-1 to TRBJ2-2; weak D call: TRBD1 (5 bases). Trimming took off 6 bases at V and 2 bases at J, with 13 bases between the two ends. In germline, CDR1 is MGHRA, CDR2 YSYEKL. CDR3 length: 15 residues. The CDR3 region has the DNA TGCGCCAGCAGACTACAGGCCCCTAACACCGGGGAGCTGTTTTTT. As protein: CASRLQAPNTGELFF.

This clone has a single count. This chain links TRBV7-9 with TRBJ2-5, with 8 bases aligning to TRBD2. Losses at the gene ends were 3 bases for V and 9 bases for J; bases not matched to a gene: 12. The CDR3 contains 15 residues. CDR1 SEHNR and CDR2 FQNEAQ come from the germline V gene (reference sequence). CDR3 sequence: CASSFPGTSIASQYF. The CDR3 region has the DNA TGTGCCAGCAGCTTTCCCGGGACTAGTATAGCCTCCCAGTACTTC.